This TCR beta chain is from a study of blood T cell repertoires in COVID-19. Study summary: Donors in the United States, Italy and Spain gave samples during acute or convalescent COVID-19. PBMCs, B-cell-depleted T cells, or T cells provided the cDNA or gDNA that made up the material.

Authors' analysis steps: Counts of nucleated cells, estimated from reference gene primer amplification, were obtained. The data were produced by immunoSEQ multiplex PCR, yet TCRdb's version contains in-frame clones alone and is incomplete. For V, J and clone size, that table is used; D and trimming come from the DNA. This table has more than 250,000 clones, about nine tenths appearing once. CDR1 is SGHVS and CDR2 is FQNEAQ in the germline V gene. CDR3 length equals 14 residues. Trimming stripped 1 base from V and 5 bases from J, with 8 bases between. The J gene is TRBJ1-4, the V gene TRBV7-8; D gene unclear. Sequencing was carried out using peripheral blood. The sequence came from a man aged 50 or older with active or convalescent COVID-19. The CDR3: CASSLGGRNEKLFF. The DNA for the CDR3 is TGTGCCAGCAGCTTAGGTGGGAGGAATGAAAAACTGTTTTTT.